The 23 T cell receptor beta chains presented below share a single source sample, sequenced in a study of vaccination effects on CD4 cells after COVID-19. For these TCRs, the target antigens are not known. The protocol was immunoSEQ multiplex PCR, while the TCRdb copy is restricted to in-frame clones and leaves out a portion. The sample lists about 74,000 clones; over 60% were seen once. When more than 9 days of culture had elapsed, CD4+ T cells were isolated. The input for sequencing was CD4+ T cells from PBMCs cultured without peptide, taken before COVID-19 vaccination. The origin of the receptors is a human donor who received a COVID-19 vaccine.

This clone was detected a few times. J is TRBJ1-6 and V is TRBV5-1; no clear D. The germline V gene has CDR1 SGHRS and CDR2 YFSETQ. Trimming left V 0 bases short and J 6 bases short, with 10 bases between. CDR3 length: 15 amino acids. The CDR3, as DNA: TGCGCCAGCAGCTTGGTTGGGTACAGTAATTCACCCCTCCACTTT. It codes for CASSLVGYSNSPLHF.

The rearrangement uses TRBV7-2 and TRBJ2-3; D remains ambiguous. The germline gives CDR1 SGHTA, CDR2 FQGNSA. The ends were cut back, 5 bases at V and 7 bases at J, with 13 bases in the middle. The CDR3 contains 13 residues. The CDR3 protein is CASSPPDVYTQYF. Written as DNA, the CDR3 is TGTGCCAGCAGCCCCCCAGACGTTTATACGCAGTATTTT.

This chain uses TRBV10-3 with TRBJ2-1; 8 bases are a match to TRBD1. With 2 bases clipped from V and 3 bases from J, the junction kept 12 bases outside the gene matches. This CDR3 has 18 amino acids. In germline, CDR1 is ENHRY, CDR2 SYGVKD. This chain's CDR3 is CAISEVNQGQVDYNEQFF. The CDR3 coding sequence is TGTGCCATCAGTGAGGTCAACCAGGGACAGGTGGACTACAATGAGCAGTTCTTC.

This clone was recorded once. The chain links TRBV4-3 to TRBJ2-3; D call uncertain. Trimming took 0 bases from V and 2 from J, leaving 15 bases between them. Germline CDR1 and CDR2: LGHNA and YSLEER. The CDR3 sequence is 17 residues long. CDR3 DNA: TGCGCCAGCAGCCAAGATTTCCGGGTTGGATTCACAGATACGCAGTATTTT. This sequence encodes CASSQDFRVGFTDTQYF.

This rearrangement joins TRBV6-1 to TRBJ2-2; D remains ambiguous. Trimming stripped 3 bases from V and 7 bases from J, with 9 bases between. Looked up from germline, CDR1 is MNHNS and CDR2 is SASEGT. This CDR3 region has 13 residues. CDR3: CASSEWGYGELFF. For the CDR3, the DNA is TGTGCCAGCAGTGAGTGGGGATACGGGGAGCTGTTTTTT.

Here the CDR3 DNA reads TGTGCCAGCAGCCCGGGACAGGGGGGCTATGGCTACACCTTC. Protein product: CASSPGQGGYGYTF. The chain links TRBV7-3 to TRBJ1-2; TRBD1 matches at 11 bases. V was pared by 5 bases and J by 4 bases, with 3 bases of the junction left unmatched. Per the germline V gene, CDR1 is SGHTA and CDR2 is FQGTGA. This CDR3 comprises 14 residues.

As DNA, the CDR3 is TGTGCCAGCAGCAAAGCTGGGGTTCCCCCAGCCTACGAGCAGTACGTC. The encoded protein is CASSKAGVPPAYEQYV. The gene calls are TRBV21-1 and TRBJ2-7. TRBV21-1 is listed as a pseudogene. The CDR3 is 16 amino acids.

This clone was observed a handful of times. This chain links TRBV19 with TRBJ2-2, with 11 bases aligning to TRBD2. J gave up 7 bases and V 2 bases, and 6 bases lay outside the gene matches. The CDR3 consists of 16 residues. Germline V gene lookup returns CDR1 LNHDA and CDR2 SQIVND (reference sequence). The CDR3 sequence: CASSILAGGPSGELFF. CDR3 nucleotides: TGTGCCAGTAGTATATTAGCGGGGGGGCCAAGCGGGGAGCTGTTTTTT.

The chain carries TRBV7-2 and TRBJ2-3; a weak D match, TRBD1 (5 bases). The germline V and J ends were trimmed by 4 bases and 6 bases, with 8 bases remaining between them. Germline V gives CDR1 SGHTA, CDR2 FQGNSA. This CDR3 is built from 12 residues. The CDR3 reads CASSSSGDTQYF. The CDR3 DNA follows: TGTGCCAGCAGCTCGTCAGGGGATACGCAGTATTTT.

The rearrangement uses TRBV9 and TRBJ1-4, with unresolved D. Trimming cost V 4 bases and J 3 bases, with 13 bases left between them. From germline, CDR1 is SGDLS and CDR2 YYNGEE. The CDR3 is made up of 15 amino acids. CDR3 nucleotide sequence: TGTGCCAGCAGCCCCCGTTTAACGGCTAATGAAAAACTGTTTTTT. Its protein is CASSPRLTANEKLFF.

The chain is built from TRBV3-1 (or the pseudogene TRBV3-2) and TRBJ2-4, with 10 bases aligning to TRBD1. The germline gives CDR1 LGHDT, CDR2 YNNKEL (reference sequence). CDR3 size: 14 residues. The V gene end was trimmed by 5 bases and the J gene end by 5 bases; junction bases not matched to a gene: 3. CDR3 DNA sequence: TGTGCCAGCAGCTTAGGGACAGGGGAAAACATTCAGTACTTC. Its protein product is CASSLGTGENIQYF.

The CDR3: CASSLGGGSYEQYV. CDR3 sequence (DNA): TGTGCCAGCAGCTTAGGGGGGGGGTCCTACGAGCAGTACGTC. This chain links TRBV11-2 with TRBJ2-7, with 7 bases aligning to TRBD2. Germline CDR1 reads SGHAT; CDR2 reads FQNNGV. V lost 1 base and J lost 1; bases outside the gene matches: 1. The CDR3 totals 14 residues.

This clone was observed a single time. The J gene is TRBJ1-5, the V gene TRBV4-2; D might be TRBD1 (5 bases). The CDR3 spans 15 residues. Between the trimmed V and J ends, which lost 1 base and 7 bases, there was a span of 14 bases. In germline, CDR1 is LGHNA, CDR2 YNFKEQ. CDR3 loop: CASSQGRGPGQPQHF. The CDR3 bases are TGTGCCAGCAGCCAAGGACGGGGCCCGGGACAGCCCCAGCATTTT.

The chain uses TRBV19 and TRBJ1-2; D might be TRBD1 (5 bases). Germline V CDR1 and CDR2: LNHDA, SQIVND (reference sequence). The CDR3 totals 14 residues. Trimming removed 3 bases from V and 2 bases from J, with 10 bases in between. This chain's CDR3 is CASSIRDSNYGYTF. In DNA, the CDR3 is TGTGCCAGTAGTATTCGGGACTCAAACTATGGCTACACCTTC.

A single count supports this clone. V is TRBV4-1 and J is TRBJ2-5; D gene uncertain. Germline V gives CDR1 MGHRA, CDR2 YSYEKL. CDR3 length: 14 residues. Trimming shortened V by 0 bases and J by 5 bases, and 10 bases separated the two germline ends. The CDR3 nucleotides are TGCGCCAGCAGCCAAGACCCAGCACGGGAGACCCAGTACTTC. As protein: CASSQDPARETQYF.

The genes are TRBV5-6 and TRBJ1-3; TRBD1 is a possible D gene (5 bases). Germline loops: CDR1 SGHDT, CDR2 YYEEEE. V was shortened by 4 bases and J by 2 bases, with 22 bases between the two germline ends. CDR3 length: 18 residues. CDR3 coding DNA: TGTGCCAGCAGCCGCAAAGGGGCAGGGATTATTGCTGGAAACACCATATATTTT. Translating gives CASSRKGAGIIAGNTIYF.

In DNA, the CDR3 is TGTGCTAGTGGCCAAGGACGGTACACTGAAGCTTTCTTT. Amino acid sequence: CASGQGRYTEAFF. The chain combines TRBV12-5 with TRBJ1-1; D is unclear. V shed 6 bases and J shed 3 bases, with 11 bases lying between them. Germline loops: CDR1 LGHNT, CDR2 FRNRAP. This CDR3 region has 13 residues.

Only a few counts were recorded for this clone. The CDR3 is CASSRGSGSGGYNEQFF. The CDR3 DNA sequence: TGTGCCAGCAGTCGCGGAAGTGGTAGCGGGGGCTACAATGAGCAGTTCTTC. V usage is TRBV7-6 and J usage is TRBJ2-1; TRBD2 agrees at 9 bases. The length of the CDR3 is 17 residues. From germline, CDR1 is SGHVS and CDR2 FNYEAQ. The trim removed 6 bases at V and 3 bases at J, leaving 12 bases unmatched.

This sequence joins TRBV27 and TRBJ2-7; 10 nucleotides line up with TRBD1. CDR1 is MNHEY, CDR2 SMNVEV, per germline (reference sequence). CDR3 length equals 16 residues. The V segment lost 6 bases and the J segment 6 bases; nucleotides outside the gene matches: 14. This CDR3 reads CASSELPGQGPSEQYV. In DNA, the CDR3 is TGTGCCAGCAGCGAACTTCCGGGACAGGGGCCCAGCGAGCAGTACGTC.

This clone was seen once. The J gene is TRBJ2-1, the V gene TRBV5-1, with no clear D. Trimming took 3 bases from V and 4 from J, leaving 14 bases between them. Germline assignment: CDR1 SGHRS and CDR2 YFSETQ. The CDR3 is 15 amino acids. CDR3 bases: TGCGCCAGCAGCTCCACCGTGGCAGAGTACAATGAGCAGTTCTTC. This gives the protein CASSSTVAEYNEQFF.

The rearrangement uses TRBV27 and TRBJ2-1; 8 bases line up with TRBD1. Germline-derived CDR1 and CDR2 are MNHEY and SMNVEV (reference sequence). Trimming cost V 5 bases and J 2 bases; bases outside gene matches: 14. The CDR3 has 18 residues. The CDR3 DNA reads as TGTGCCAGCAGTGCCGGGACAGGAATCCCACTTACCTACAATGAGCAGTTCTTC. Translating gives CASSAGTGIPLTYNEQFF.

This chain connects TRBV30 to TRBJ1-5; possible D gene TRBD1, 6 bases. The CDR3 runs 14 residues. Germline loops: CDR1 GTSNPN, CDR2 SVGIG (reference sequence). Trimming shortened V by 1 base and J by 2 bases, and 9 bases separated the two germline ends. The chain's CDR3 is CAWSGQVGNQPQHF. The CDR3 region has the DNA TGTGCCTGGAGTGGACAGGTTGGCAATCAGCCCCAGCATTTT. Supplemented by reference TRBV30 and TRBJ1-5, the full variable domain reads SQTIHQWPATLVQPVGSPLSLECTVEGTSNPNLYWYRQAAGRGLQLLFYSVGIGQISSEVPQNLSASRPQDRQFILSSKKLLLSDSGFYLCAWSGQVGNQPQHFGDGTRLSIL.

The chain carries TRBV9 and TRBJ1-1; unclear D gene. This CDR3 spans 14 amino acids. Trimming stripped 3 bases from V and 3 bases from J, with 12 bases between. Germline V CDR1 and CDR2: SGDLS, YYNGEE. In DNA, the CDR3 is TGTGCCAGCAGCGCCCAACAAAGGTACACTGAAGCTTTCTTT. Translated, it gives CASSAQQRYTEAFF.